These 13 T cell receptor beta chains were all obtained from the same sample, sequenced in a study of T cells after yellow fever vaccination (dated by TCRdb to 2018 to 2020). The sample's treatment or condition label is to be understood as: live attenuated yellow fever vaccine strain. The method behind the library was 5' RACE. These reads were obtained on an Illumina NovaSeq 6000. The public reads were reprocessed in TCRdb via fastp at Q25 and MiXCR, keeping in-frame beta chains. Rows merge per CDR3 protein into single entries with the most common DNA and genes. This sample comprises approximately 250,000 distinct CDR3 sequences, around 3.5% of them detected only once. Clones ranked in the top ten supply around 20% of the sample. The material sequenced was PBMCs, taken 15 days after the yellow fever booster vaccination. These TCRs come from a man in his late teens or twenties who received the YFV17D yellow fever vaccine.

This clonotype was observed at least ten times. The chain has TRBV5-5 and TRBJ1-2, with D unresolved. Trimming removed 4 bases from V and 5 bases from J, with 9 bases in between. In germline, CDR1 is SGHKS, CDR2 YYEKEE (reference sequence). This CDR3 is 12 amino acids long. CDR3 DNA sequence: TGTGCCAGCAGCCCGCGATTATATGGCTACACCTTC. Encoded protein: CASSPRLYGYTF.

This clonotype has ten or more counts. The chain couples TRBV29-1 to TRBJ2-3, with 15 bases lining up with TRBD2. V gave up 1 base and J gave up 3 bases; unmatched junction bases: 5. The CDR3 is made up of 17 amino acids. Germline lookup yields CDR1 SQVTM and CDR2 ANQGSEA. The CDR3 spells CSVEAWTSGGATDTQYF. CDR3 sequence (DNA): TGCAGCGTTGAAGCTTGGACTAGCGGGGGGGCAACAGATACGCAGTATTTT.

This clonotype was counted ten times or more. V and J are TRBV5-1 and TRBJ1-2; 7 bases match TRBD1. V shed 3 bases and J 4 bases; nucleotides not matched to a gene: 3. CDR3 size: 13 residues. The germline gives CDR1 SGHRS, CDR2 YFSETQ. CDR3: CASSSGQPYGYTF. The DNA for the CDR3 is TGCGCCAGCAGCTCGGGACAGCCCTATGGCTACACCTTC.

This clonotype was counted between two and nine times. CDR3 sequence (DNA): TGTGCCAGCAGCCCGGACTACGGGGGCTTAGGAGAGACCCAGTACTTC. It translates to CASSPDYGGLGETQYF. This chain joins TRBV4-2 and TRBJ2-5; D tentatively reads TRBD1 or TRBD2 (6 bases each). CDR1 is LGHNA and CDR2 is YNFKEQ in the germline V gene. Trimming removed 4 bases at V and 4 bases at J, with 19 bases between. CDR3 length: 16 residues.

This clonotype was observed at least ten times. CDR3 nucleotides: TGTGCCACCAGTCGAGGAGGCGGACCCACAGATACGCAGTATTTT. It encodes CATSRGGGPTDTQYF. V gene TRBV24-1 combines with J gene TRBJ2-3; D is perhaps TRBD2 (5 bases). The germline gives CDR1 KGHDR, CDR2 SFDVKD. V lost 6 bases, J lost 2 bases, and 14 bases lay in between. The CDR3 is 15 amino acids.

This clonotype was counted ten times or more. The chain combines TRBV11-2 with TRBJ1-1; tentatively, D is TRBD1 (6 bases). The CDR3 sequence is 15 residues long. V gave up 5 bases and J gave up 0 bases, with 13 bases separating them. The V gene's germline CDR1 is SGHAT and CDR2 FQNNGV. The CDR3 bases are TGTGCCAGCAGCCCTCCGGGACAAATGAACACTGAAGCTTTCTTT. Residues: CASSPPGQMNTEAFF.

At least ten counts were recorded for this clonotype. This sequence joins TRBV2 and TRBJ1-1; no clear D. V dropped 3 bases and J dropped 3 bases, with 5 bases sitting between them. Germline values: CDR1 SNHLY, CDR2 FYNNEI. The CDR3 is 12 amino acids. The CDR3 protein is CASSDRYTEAFF. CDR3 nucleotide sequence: TGTGCCAGCAGTGATCGATACACTGAAGCTTTCTTT.

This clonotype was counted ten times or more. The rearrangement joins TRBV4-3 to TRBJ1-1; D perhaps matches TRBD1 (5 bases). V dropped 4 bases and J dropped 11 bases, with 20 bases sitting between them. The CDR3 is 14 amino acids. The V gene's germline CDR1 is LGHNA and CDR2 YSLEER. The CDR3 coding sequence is TGCGCCAGCAGCCCGAGAGGGACGGGCATGACGGCTTTCTTT. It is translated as CASSPRGTGMTAFF.

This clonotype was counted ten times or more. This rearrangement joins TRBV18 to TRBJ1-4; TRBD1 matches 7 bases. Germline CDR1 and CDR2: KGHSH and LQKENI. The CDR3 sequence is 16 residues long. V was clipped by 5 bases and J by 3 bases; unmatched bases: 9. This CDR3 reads CASSESGTVSNEKLFF. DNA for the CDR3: TGTGCCAGCTCAGAATCCGGGACAGTTTCTAATGAAAAACTGTTTTTT.

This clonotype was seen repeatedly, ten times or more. The CDR3 nucleotides read TGCGCCAGCTGGAACAGGGGTGACACCGGGGAGCTGTTTTTT. It is translated as CASWNRGDTGELFF. The chain combines TRBV5-1 with TRBJ2-2, with 7 bases matching TRBD1. With V trimmed by 7 bases and J by 3 bases, 6 bases remained unmatched. Germline V gene data show CDR1 as SGHRS and CDR2 as YFSETQ. The CDR3 contains 14 residues. Full variable domain (outside the CDR3, taken from reference TRBV5-1 and TRBJ2-2): KAGVTQTPRYLIKTRGQQVTLSCSPISGHRSVSWYQQTPGQGLQFLFEYFSETQRNKGNFPGRFSGRQFSNSRSEMNVSTLELGDSALYLCASWNRGDTGELFFGEGSRLTVL.

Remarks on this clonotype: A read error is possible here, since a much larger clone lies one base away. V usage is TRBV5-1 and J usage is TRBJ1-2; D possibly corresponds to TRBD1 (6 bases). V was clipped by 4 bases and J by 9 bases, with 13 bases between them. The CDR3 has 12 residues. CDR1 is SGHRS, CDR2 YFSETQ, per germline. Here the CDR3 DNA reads TGCGCCAGCAGCGATCAGGGGCGCAGCTACACCTTC. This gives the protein CASSDQGRSYTF.

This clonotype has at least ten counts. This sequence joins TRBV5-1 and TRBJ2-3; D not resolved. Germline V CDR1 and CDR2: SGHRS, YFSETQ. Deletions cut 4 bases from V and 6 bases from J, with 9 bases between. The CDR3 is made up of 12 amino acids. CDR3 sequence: CASSLLIDTQYF. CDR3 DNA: TGCGCCAGCAGCCTCTTAATCGATACGCAGTATTTT. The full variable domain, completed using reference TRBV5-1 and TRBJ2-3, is KAGVTQTPRYLIKTRGQQVTLSCSPISGHRSVSWYQQTPGQGLQFLFEYFSETQRNKGNFPGRFSGRQFSNSRSEMNVSTLELGDSALYLCASSLLIDTQYFGPGTRLTVL.

The CDR3 nucleotides are TGTGCCAGCAGCTTTCCAGGGTCCGGGGAGACCCAGTACTTC. This gives the protein CASSFPGSGETQYF. This chain connects TRBV5-4 to TRBJ2-5, with D possibly being TRBD1 (5 bases). The germline V and J ends were trimmed by 2 bases and 5 bases, with 13 bases remaining between them. The V gene's germline CDR1 is SGHNT and CDR2 YYREEE (reference sequence). CDR3 size: 14 residues.